This section outlines one TCR beta chain sequence together with its context. An end of the junction does not agree with germline; a read error may underlie this. TCRdb re-called the PCR reads through MiXCR, storing one row per CDR3 protein. The sample has about 97,000 distinct CDR3 sequences, under 60% seen once; the top ten hold 9.5% to 15%. The data were taken from a study of CDR3 diversity in severe acne. CDR3 length: 15 amino acids. Germline-derived CDR1 and CDR2 are SNHLY and FYNNEI. V usage is TRBV2 and J usage is TRBJ1-5; D might be TRBD1 (6 bases). This sequence originates from a male donor with acne. Sequences were obtained from blood. Written as DNA, the CDR3 is TGTGCCAGCAACCGTGACGGGGGGCGCAATCAGCCCCAGCATTTC. It codes for CASNRDGGRNQPQHF.